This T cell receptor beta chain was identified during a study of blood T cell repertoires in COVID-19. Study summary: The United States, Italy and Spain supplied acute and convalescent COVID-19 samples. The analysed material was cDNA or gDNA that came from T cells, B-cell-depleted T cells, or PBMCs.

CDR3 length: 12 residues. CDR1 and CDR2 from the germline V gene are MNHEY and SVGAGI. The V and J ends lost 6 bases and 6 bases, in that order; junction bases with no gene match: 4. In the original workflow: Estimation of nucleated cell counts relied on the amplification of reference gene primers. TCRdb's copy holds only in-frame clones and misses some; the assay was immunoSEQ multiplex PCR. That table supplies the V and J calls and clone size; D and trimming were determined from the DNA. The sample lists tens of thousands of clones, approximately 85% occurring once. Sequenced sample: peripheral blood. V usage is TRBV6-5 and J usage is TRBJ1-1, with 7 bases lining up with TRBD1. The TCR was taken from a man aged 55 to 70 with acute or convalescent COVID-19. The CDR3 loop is CASRNRGSEAFF. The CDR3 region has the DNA TGTGCCAGCAGAAACAGGGGTTCTGAAGCTTTCTTT.